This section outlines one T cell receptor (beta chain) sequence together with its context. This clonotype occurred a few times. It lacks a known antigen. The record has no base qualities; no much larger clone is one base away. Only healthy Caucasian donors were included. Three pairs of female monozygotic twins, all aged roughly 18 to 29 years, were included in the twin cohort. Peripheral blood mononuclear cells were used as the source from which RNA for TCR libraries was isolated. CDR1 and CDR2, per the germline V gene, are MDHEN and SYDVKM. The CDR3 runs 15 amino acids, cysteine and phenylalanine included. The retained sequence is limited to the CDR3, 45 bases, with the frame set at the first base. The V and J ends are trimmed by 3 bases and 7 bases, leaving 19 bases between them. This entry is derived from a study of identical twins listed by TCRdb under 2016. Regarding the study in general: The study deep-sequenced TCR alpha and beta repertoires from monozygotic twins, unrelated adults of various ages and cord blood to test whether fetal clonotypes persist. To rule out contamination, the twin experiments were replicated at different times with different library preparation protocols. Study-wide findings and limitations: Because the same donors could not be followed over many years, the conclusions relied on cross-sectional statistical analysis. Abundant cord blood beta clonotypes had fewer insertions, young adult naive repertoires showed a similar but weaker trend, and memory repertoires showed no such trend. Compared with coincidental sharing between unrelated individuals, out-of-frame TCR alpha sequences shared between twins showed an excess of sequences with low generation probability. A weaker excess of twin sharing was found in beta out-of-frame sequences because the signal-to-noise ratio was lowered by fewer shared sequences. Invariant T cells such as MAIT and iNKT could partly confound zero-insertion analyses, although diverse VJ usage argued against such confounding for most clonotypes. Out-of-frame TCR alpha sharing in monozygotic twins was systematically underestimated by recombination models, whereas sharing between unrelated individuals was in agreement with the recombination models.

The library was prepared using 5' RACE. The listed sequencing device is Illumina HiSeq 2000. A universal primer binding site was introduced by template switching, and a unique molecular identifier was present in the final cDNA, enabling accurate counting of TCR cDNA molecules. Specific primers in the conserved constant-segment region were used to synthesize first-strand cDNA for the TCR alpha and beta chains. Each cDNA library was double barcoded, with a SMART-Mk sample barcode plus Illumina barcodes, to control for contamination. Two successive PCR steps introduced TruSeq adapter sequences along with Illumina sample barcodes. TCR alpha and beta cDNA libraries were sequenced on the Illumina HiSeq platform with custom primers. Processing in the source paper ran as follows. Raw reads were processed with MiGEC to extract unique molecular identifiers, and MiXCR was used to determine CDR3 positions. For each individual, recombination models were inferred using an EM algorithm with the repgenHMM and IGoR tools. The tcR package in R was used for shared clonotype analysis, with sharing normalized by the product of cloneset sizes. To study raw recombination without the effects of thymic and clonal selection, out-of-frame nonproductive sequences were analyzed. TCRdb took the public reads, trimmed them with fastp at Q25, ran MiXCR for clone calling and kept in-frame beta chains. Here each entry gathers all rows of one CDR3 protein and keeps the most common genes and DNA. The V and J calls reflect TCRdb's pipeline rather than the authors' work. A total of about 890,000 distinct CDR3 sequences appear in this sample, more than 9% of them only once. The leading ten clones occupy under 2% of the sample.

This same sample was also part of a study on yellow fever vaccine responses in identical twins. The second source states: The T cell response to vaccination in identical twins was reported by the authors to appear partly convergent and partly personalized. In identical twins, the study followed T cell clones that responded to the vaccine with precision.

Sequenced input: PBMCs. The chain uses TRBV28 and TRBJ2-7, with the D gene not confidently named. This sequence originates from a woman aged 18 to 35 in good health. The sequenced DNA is TGTGCCAGCAGTTTCGTCACCAGCAGTAAGAAGGAGCAGTACTTC. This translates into CASSFVTSSKKEQYF.